Presented here are 28 T cell receptor beta chains from one specimen sequenced in a study of shared T cell receptors in the human thymus. The method was immunoSEQ multiplex PCR; TCRdb's version includes in-frame clones alone and lacks a portion of them. The data hold about 380,000 clones, with 85% to 95% observed a single time. Sequences were obtained from thymocytes. All receptors come from a human donor.

This chain links TRBV6-1 with TRBJ2-7; 7 bases fit TRBD2. Trimming cost V 6 bases and J 1 base; bases outside gene matches: 9. The CDR3 spans 15 residues. Germline CDR1 MNHNS, CDR2 SASEGT. The CDR3 coding sequence is TGTGCCAGCAGACGGGGCGGGAGAGGTTCCTACGAGCAGTACTTC. The encoded protein is CASRRGGRGSYEQYF.

J is TRBJ2-1 and V is TRBV19, with D hard to call. The CDR3 consists of 11 residues. Germline CDR1 LNHDA, CDR2 SQIVND (reference sequence). V gave up 3 bases and J gave up 6 bases, with 3 bases separating them. The CDR3 is CASSMFNEQFF. The CDR3 nucleotides read TGTGCCAGTAGTATGTTCAATGAGCAGTTCTTC.

The chain uses TRBV29-1 and TRBJ2-1; 9 positions match TRBD2. The CDR3 consists of 11 residues. V lost 7 bases, J lost 9 bases, and 4 bases stayed unmatched. Germline V gene sequence: CDR1 SQVTM, CDR2 ANQGSEA. The CDR3, as DNA: TGCAGCGGGATAGCGGGGGCTGAGCAGTTCTTC. This sequence encodes CSGIAGAEQFF.

This chain links TRBV5-6 with TRBJ2-3, with D uncertain. This CDR3 region has 14 residues. With 1 base removed from V and 5 bases from J, the gap between germline ends came to 11 bases. The germline V gene encodes CDR1 SGHDT and CDR2 YYEEEE. Here the CDR3 reads CASSLWSWVDTQYF. As DNA, the CDR3 is TGTGCCAGCAGCTTGTGGTCGTGGGTAGATACGCAGTATTTT.

This rearrangement joins TRBV15 to TRBJ1-3, with TRBD1 matching over 11 bases. Germline CDR1 LNHNV, CDR2 YYDKDF (reference sequence). This CDR3 spans 18 amino acids. The junction had 13 bases not matched to a gene; V was cut back by 3 bases and J by 6 bases. The DNA for the CDR3 is TGTGCCACCAGCAGGGGCGTCGGACAGGGGGCTGAGGTAAACACCATATATTTT. It specifies CATSRGVGQGAEVNTIYF.

The V and J genes are TRBV11-2 and TRBJ2-7, with D possibly matching TRBD2 (6 bases). Germline V gives CDR1 SGHAT, CDR2 FQNNGV. The V end was cut by 8 bases, the J end by 2 bases, with 28 bases between. This CDR3 has 18 residues. The CDR3 spells CASSKPGLRRKDTYEQYF. CDR3 coding DNA: TGTGCCAGCTCCAAACCGGGACTCAGAAGAAAAGACACCTACGAGCAGTACTTC.

V usage is TRBV27 and J usage is TRBJ1-4; no definite D call. The CDR3 consists of 15 residues. V was cut by 3 bases and J by 3 bases, with 11 bases left in between. CDR1 and CDR2 from the germline V gene are MNHEY and SMNVEV (reference sequence). CDR3 DNA sequence: TGTGCCAGCAGTTTTGTCAGCCCTCCTAATGAAAAACTGTTTTTT. Translating gives CASSFVSPPNEKLFF.

The chain links TRBV4-2 to TRBJ2-7; D remains unclear. The ends were cut back, 0 bases at V and 5 bases at J, with 5 bases in the middle. Per the germline V gene, CDR1 is LGHNA and CDR2 is YNFKEQ. This CDR3 region has 12 residues. The DNA for the CDR3 is TGTGCCAGCAGCCAAGAGAGCGACGAGCAGTACTTC. Protein product: CASSQESDEQYF.

The rearrangement joins TRBV6-1 to TRBJ2-7; D not certain. The V gene's germline CDR1 is MNHNS and CDR2 SASEGT. The length of the CDR3 is 11 residues. Trimming removed 1 base at V and 3 bases at J, with 1 base between. DNA for the CDR3: TGTGCCAGCAGTGAAGACTACGAGCAGTACTTC. Protein product: CASSEDYEQYF.

This rearrangement joins TRBV29-1 to TRBJ2-7, with 14 positions matching TRBD2. The V gene end was trimmed by 4 bases and the J gene end by 4 bases; junction bases not matched to a gene: 12. The germline gives CDR1 SQVTM, CDR2 ANQGSEA. This CDR3 has 17 residues. CDR3 bases: TGCAGCGTTGTTGGGACTAGCGGGAGAATAGGTGGGTACGAGCAGTACTTC. It is translated as CSVVGTSGRIGGYEQYF.

The rearrangement links TRBV7-2 to TRBJ2-5; tentatively, D is TRBD2 (6 bases). The CDR3 extends over 13 amino acids. The V gene lost 1 base and the J gene lost 5 bases, with 8 bases spanning the gap. Germline CDR1 and CDR2: SGHTA and FQGNSA. CDR3 bases: TGTGCCAGCAGCTTAGAGGAGGGGGAGACCCAGTACTTC. Amino acid sequence: CASSLEEGETQYF.

The rearrangement links TRBV11-2 to TRBJ1-3, with TRBD1 as a possible D gene (6 bases). CDR3 size: 15 residues. V lost 6 bases and J 2 bases, leaving 14 bases between the germline ends. CDR1 and CDR2 (germline): SGHAT, FQNNGV. In nucleotides, the CDR3 is TGTGCCAGCAGAACACAGGGAGGAGCTGGAAACACCATATATTTT. Its protein is CASRTQGGAGNTIYF.

V usage is TRBV11-3 and J usage is TRBJ2-1; D is perhaps TRBD2 (5 bases). CDR3 size: 14 residues. Germline lookup yields CDR1 SGHNT and CDR2 YENEEA. V dropped 1 base and J dropped 8 bases, with 12 bases sitting between them. CDR3 in amino acids: CASSLGEAEDEQFF. CDR3 DNA sequence: TGTGCCAGCAGCTTAGGTGAAGCGGAGGATGAGCAGTTCTTC.

The V call is TRBV5-1, the J call TRBJ1-1; 8 bases agree with TRBD1. Germline V gene sequence: CDR1 SGHRS, CDR2 YFSETQ. J was trimmed by 5 bases and V by 4 bases; bases with no gene match: 19. CDR3 size: 18 residues. Here the CDR3 reads CASSTGQGKVGIWTEAFF. CDR3 nucleotides: TGCGCCAGCAGCACCGGACAGGGCAAGGTTGGAATATGGACTGAAGCTTTCTTT.

CDR3 bases: TGCGCCAGCATCGAGCCCGGGACTAGCGGGAGCCTAAGCTCCTACAATGAGCAGTTCTTC. The encoded protein is CASIEPGTSGSLSSYNEQFF. This chain links TRBV10-2 with TRBJ2-1; 14 nucleotides line up with TRBD2. Germline-derived CDR1 and CDR2 are WSHSY and SAAADI. The V segment lost 7 bases and the J segment 0 bases; nucleotides outside the gene matches: 14. This CDR3 is built from 20 residues.

The chain employs TRBV9 and TRBJ2-7, with 7 positions matching TRBD1. The trim removed 4 bases at V and 3 bases at J, leaving 10 bases unmatched. The CDR3 is made up of 15 amino acids. Germline CDR1 reads SGDLS; CDR2 reads YYNGEE. CDR3 loop: CASSTGTVHVYEQYF. The CDR3 bases are TGTGCCAGCAGCACGGGGACAGTCCACGTCTACGAGCAGTACTTC.

V gene TRBV5-1 combines with J gene TRBJ2-1; D is tentatively TRBD1 or TRBD2 (5 bases each). Trimming shortened V by 0 bases and J by 7 bases, and 14 bases separated the two germline ends. The germline gives CDR1 SGHRS, CDR2 YFSETQ. This CDR3 spans 15 amino acids. The DNA of the CDR3 is TGCGCCAGCAGCTTGGAAGGGACCCGACTAAATGAGCAGTTCTTC. Its protein product is CASSLEGTRLNEQFF.

V gene TRBV30 combines with J gene TRBJ2-5, with a possible D match to TRBD1 (6 bases). The germline V gene encodes CDR1 GTSNPN and CDR2 SVGIG (reference sequence). The V and J ends lost 5 bases and 1 base respectively, with 17 bases between them. The CDR3 length is 15 residues. The CDR3 DNA reads TGTGCCTGGTCCTCCATCAGGGGACCCCAAGAGACCCAGTACTTC. This codes for CAWSSIRGPQETQYF. The complete variable domain, with remaining parts taken from reference TRBV30 and TRBJ2-5, reads SQTIHQWPATLVQPVGSPLSLECTVEGTSNPNLYWYRQAAGRGLQLLFYSVGIGQISSEVPQNLSASRPQDRQFILSSKKLLLSDSGFYLCAWSSIRGPQETQYFGPGTRLLVL.

This chain links TRBV15 with TRBJ2-5; D not resolved. Looked up from germline, CDR1 is LNHNV and CDR2 is YYDKDF (reference sequence). The CDR3 runs 13 residues. V was shortened by 1 base and J by 7 bases, with 10 bases between the two germline ends. CDR3 loop: CATSRGLGLTQYF. CDR3 coding DNA: TGTGCCACCAGCAGAGGACTGGGGTTGACCCAGTACTTC. Drawing the rest from reference TRBV15 and TRBJ2-5, the complete variable domain is DAMVIQNPRYQVTQFGKPVTLSCSQTLNHNVMYWYQQKSSQAPKLLFHYYDKDFNNEADTPDNFQSRRPNTSFCFLDIRSPGLGDTAMYLCATSRGLGLTQYFGPGTRLLVL.

The chain carries TRBV2 and TRBJ2-1, with D perhaps matching TRBD1 (6 bases). Trimming took 11 bases from V and 2 from J, leaving 13 bases between them. This CDR3 has 13 amino acids. CDR1 is SNHLY, CDR2 FYNNEI, per germline. CDR3 sequence (DNA): TGTGCCTCAACACAGGGCGCCTACAATGAGCAGTTCTTC. Its protein is CASTQGAYNEQFF.

The V and J genes are TRBV4-2 and TRBJ1-1, with no clear D. The germline V gene encodes CDR1 LGHNA and CDR2 YNFKEQ. CDR3 size: 16 residues. The V and J ends lost 0 bases and 0 bases respectively, with 11 bases between them. For the CDR3, the DNA is TGTGCCAGCAGCCAAGAGGTGAGGGATGTGAACACTGAAGCTTTCTTT. Protein sequence: CASSQEVRDVNTEAFF.

This clone was observed a single time. V gene TRBV7-2 combines with J gene TRBJ2-5; a possible D gene is TRBD2 (6 bases). CDR3 length: 14 residues. Germline CDR1 is SGHTA and CDR2 is FQGNSA. V was cut by 1 base and J by 9 bases, with 15 bases left in between. Here the CDR3 reads CASSLGREGEAQYF. The CDR3 bases are TGTGCCAGCAGCTTAGGCCGTGAAGGGGAGGCCCAGTACTTC.

This clone occurred a few times. The V gene is TRBV28, the J gene TRBJ2-2; TRBD2 matches at 10 bases. J was trimmed by 3 bases and V by 4 bases; bases with no gene match: 2. This CDR3 comprises 15 residues. Germline V lookup: CDR1 MDHEN, CDR2 SYDVKM. Here the CDR3 DNA reads TGTGCCAGCAGTTCAGGACTAGCGGACACCGGGGAGCTGTTTTTT. This translates into CASSSGLADTGELFF.

The J gene is TRBJ2-3, the V gene TRBV5-1; 8 positions match TRBD1. Germline V gene lookup returns CDR1 SGHRS and CDR2 YFSETQ. V dropped 1 base and J dropped 3; count of bases not matched to a gene: 13. The CDR3 runs to 18 residues. CDR3 loop: CASSLPLFGQGWTDTQYF. As DNA, the CDR3 is TGCGCCAGCAGCTTGCCTCTCTTTGGACAGGGTTGGACAGATACGCAGTATTTT.

This sequence joins TRBV28 and TRBJ2-3; tentatively, D is TRBD1 (6 bases). This CDR3 has 17 amino acids. Trimming took 4 bases from V and 2 from J, leaving 19 bases between them. Per germline, CDR1 MDHEN and CDR2 SYDVKM. The CDR3 spells CASSYTEVQGFTDTQYF. The CDR3 nucleotides read TGTGCCAGCAGTTATACTGAAGTGCAGGGGTTCACAGATACGCAGTATTTT.

The chain has TRBV11-2 and TRBJ2-1, with 9 positions matching TRBD2. The J segment lost 4 bases and the V segment lost 5 bases, leaving 18 bases of the junction unmatched. The CDR3 runs 19 residues. Germline V gene data show CDR1 as SGHAT and CDR2 as FQNNGV. The CDR3 is CASSERLAVLPLSYNEQFF. The CDR3 DNA reads as TGTGCCAGCAGCGAGCGACTAGCGGTTCTCCCCCTTTCTTACAATGAGCAGTTCTTC.

This chain links TRBV7-3 with TRBJ1-1; D unresolved. V lost 5 bases and J lost 4, with 11 bases in between. This CDR3 has 13 amino acids. In germline, CDR1 is SGHTA, CDR2 FQGTGA. For the CDR3, the DNA is TGTGCCAGCAGCCAGGCGGGGTTCACTGAAGCTTTCTTT. It translates to CASSQAGFTEAFF.

The sample holds a few counts of this clone. Different DNA sequences within this sample yield the same CDR3. The chain uses TRBV5-1 and TRBJ2-7, with TRBD1 identical over 7 bases. The trim removed 4 bases at V and 4 bases at J, leaving 2 bases unmatched. The CDR3 runs to 12 residues. Germline values: CDR1 SGHRS, CDR2 YFSETQ. The CDR3 here is CASSPGGYEQYF. CDR3 sequence (DNA): TGCGCCAGCAGCCCAGGGGGTTACGAGCAGTACTTC.